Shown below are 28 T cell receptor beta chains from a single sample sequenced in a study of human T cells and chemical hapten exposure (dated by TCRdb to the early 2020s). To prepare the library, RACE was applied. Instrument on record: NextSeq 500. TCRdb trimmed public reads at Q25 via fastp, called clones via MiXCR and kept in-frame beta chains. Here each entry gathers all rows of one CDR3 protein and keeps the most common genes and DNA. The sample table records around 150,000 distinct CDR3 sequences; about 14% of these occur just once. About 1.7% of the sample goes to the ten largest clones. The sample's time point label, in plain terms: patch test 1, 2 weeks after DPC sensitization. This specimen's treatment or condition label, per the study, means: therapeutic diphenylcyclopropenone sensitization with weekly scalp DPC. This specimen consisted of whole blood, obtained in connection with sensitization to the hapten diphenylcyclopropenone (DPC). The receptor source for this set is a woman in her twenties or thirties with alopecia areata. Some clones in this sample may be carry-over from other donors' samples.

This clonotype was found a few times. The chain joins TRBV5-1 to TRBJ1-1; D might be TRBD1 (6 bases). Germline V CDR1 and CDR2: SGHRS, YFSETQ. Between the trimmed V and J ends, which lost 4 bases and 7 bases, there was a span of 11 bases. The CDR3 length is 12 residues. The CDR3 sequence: CASSVGGGEAFF. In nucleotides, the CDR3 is TGCGCCAGCAGCGTAGGGGGAGGTGAAGCTTTCTTT.

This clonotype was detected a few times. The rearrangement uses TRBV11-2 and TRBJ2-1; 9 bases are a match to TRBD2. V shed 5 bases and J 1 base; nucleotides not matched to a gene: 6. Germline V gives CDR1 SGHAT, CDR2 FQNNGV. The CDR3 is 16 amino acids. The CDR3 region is CASSRYLAGSYNEQFF. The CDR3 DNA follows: TGTGCCAGCAGCCGATATCTAGCGGGATCCTACAATGAGCAGTTCTTC.

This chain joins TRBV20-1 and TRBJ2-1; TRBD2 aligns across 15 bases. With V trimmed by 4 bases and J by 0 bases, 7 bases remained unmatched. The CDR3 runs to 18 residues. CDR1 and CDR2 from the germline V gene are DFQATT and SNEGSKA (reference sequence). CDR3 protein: CSANGLAGGPSSYNEQFF. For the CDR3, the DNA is TGCAGTGCTAACGGACTAGCGGGAGGGCCAAGCTCCTACAATGAGCAGTTCTTC.

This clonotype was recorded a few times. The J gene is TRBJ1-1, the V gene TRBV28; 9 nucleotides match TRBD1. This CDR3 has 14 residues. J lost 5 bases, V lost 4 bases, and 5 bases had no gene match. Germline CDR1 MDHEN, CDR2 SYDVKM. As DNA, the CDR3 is TGTGCCAGCAGTTCCGGACAGGGGTGGACTGAAGCTTTCTTT. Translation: CASSSGQGWTEAFF.

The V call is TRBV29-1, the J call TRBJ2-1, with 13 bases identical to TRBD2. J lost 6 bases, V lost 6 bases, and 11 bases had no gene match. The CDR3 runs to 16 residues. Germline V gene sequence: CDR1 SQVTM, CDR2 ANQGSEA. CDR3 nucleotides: TGCAGCGTCGCAGGAAGTGGACTAGCGGGAGTCAATGAGCAGTTCTTC. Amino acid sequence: CSVAGSGLAGVNEQFF.

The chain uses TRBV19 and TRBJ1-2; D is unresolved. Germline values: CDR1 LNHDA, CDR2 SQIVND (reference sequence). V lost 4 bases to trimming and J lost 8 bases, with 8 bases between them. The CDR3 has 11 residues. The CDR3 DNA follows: TGTGCCAGTAGTAACCAGCTCGGCTACACCTTC. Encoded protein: CASSNQLGYTF. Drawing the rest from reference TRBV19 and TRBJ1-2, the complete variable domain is DGGITQSPKYLFRKEGQNVTLSCEQNLNHDAMYWYRQDPGQGLRLIYYSQIVNDFQKGDIAEGYSVSREKKESFPLTVTSAQKNPTAFYLCASSNQLGYTFGSGTRLTVV.

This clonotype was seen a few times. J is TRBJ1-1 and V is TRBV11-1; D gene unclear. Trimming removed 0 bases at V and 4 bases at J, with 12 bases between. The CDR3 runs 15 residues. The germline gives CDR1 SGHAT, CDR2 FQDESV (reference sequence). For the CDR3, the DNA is TGTGCCAGCAGCTTAGCGCGGGGATACGCCACTGAAGCTTTCTTT. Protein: CASSLARGYATEAFF.

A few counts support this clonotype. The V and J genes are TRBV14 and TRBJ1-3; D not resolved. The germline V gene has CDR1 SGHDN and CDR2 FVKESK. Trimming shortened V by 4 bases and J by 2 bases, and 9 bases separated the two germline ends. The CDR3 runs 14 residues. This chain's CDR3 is CASSRHGAGNTIYF. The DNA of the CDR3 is TGTGCCAGCAGCCGACACGGGGCTGGAAACACCATATATTTT. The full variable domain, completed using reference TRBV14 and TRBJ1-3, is EAGVTQFPSHSVIEKGQTVTLRCDPISGHDNLYWYRRVMGKEIKFLLHFVKESKQDESGMPNNRFLAERTGGTYSTLKVQPAELEDSGVYFCASSRHGAGNTIYFGEGSWLTVV.

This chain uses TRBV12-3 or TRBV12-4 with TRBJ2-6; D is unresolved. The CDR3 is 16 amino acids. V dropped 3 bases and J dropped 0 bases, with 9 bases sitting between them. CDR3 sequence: CASSLSARSGANVLTF. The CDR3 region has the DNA TGTGCCAGCAGTTTGTCAGCTCGCTCTGGGGCCAACGTCCTGACTTTC.

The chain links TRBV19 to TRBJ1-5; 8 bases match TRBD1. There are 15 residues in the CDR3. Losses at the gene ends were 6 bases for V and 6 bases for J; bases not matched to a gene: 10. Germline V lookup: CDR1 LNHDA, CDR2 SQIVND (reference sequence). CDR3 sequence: CASSRGLDFSQPQHF. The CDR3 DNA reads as TGTGCCAGTAGCAGGGGGCTTGACTTCTCTCAGCCCCAGCATTTT.

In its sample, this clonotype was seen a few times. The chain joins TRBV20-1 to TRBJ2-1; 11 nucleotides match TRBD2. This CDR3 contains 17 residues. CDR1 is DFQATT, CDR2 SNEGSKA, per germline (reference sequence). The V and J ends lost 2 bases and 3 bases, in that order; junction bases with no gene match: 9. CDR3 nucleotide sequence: TGCAGTGCTAGAAAAGCCGGGGGACTAGCGGTCTACAATGAGCAGTTCTTC. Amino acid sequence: CSARKAGGLAVYNEQFF.

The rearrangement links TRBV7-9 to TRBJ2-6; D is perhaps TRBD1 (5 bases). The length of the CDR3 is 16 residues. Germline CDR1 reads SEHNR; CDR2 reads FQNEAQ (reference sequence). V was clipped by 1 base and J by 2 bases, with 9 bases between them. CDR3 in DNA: TGTGCCAGCAGCTTAGGGCTCAGGGCTGGGGCCAACGTCCTGACTTTC. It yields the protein CASSLGLRAGANVLTF.

This CDR3 reads CAIRGPRGAIFYGYTF. The CDR3, as DNA: TGTGCCATCCGGGGTCCCCGGGGGGCTATTTTCTATGGCTACACCTTC. The V gene is TRBV10-3, the J gene TRBJ1-2; D might be TRBD1 (6 bases). CDR1 is ENHRY and CDR2 is SYGVKD in the germline V gene. The CDR3 is 16 residues long. The ends were cut back, 8 bases at V and 4 bases at J, with 23 bases in the middle.

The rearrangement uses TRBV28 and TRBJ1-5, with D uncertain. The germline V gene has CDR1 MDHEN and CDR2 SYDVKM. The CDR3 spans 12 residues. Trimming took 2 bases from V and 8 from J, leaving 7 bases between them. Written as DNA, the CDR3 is TGTGCCAGCAGTTTAATCTGGAAGCCCCAGCATTTT. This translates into CASSLIWKPQHF. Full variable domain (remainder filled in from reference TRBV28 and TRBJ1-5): DVKVTQSSRYLVKRTGEKVFLECVQDMDHENMFWYRQDPGLGLRLIYFSYDVKMKEKGDIPEGYSVSREKKERFSLILESASTNQTSMYLCASSLIWKPQHFGDGTRLSIL.

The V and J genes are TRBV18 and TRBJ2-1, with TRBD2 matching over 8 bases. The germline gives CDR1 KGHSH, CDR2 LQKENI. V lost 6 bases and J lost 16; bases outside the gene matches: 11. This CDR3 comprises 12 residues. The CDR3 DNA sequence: TGTGCCAGCTCTTCCGGGGGGGATCCGGGATTCTTC. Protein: CASSSGGDPGFF.

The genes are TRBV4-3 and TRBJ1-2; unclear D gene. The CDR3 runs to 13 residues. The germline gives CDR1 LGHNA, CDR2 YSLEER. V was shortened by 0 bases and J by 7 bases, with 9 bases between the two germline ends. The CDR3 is CASSQESRVGYTF. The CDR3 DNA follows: TGCGCCAGCAGCCAAGAGAGCCGGGTTGGCTACACCTTC.

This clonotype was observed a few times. In nucleotides, the CDR3 is TGTGCCAGCAGCGTAGGCCTAGCGGGGGGGTCCACAGATACGCAGTATTTT. It specifies CASSVGLAGGSTDTQYF. The gene calls are TRBV9 and TRBJ2-3; TRBD2 matches 12 bases. CDR3 length: 17 residues. With 0 bases clipped from V and 2 bases from J, the junction kept 4 bases outside the gene matches. The germline V gene has CDR1 SGDLS and CDR2 YYNGEE. The full variable domain, with the rest looked up from reference TRBV9 and TRBJ2-3, is DSGVTQTPKHLITATGQRVTLRCSPRSGDLSVYWYQQSLDQGLQFLIQYYNGEERAKGNILERFSAQQFPDLHSELNLSSLELGDSALYFCASSVGLAGGSTDTQYFGPGTRLTVL.

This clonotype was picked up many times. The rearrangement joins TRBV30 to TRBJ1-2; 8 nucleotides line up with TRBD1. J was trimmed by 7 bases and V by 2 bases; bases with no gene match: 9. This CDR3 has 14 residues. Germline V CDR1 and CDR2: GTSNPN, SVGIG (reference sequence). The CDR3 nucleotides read TGTGCCTGGAGTCCCGACCAGGGGGCGGGTGGCTACACCTTC. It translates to CAWSPDQGAGGYTF.

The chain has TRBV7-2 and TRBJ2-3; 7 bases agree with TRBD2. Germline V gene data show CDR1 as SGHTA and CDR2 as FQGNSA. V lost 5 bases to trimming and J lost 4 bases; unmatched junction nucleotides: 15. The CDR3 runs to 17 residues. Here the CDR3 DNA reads TGTGCCAGCAGCCTATACGTTAGCGGGCCGGGGCCAGATACGCAGTATTTT. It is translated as CASSLYVSGPGPDTQYF.

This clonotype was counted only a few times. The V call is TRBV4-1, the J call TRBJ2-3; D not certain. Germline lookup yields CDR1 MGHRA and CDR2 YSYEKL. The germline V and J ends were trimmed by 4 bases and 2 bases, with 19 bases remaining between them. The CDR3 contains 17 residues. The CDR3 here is CASSRVPSRLYTDTQYF. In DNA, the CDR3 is TGCGCCAGCAGCCGGGTCCCGAGCCGCCTCTACACAGATACGCAGTATTTT.

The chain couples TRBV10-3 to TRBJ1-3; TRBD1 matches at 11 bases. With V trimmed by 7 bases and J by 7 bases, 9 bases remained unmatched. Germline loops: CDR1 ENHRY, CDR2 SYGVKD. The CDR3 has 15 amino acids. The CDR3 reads CAITTPGQGVNTIYF. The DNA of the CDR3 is TGTGCCATCACTACACCGGGACAGGGGGTGAACACCATATATTTT.

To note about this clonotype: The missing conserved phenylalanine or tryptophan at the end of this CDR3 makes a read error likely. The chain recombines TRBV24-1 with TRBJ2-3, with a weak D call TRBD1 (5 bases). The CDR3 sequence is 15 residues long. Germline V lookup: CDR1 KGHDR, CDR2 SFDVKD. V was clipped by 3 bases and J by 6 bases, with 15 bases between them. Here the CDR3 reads CATSDGTGSWDTQYI. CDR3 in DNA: TGTGCCACCAGTGATGGAACAGGCTCGTGGGATACGCAGTATATT.

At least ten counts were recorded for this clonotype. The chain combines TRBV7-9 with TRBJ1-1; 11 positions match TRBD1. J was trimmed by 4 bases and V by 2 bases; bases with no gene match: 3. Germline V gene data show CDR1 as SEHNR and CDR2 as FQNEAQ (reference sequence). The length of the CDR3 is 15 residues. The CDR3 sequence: CASSLQGTGGTEAFF. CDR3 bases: TGTGCCAGCAGCTTACAAGGGACAGGGGGCACTGAAGCTTTCTTT.

The CDR3 reads CASSLVVGGLTYEQYF. The CDR3 DNA reads TGTGCCAGCAGCTTGGTCGTTGGGGGGTTAACTTACGAGCAGTACTTC. The V gene is TRBV7-9, the J gene TRBJ2-7; D may be TRBD2 (6 bases). Trimming left V 3 bases short and J 4 bases short, with 19 bases between. Germline V gene sequence: CDR1 SEHNR, CDR2 FQNEAQ (reference sequence). The CDR3 consists of 16 residues.

CDR3 sequence: CSARDWVMNTEAFF. As DNA, the CDR3 is TGCAGTGCTAGAGATTGGGTCATGAACACTGAAGCTTTCTTT. The V gene is TRBV20-1, the J gene TRBJ1-1; D gene uncertain. The CDR3 is 14 residues long. Trimming stripped 0 bases from V and 0 bases from J, with 8 bases between. Germline V gene sequence: CDR1 DFQATT, CDR2 SNEGSKA (reference sequence).

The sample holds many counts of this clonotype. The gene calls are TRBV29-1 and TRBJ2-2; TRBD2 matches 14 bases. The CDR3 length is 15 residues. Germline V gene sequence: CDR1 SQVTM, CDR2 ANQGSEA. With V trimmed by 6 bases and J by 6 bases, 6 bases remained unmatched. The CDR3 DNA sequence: TGCAGCGTCACCTGGGGACTAGCGGGGGCCGGGGAGCTGTTTTTT. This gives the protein CSVTWGLAGAGELFF.

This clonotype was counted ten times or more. The CDR3 reads CASSPRLDTQYF. The CDR3 DNA sequence: TGTGCCAGCAGCCCACGGTTAGATACGCAGTATTTT. The rearrangement links TRBV7-9 to TRBJ2-3; no reliable D call. CDR3 length: 12 amino acids. V was cut by 5 bases and J by 5 bases, with 8 bases left in between. Germline lookup yields CDR1 SEHNR and CDR2 FQNEAQ (reference sequence).

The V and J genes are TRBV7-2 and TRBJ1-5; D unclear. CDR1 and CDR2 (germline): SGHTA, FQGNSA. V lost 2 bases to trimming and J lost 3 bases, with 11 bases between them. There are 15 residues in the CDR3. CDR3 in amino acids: CASSLFGVLNQPQHF. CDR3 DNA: TGTGCCAGCAGCTTATTTGGAGTACTCAATCAGCCCCAGCATTTT.